This T cell receptor (beta chain) was recovered during a study of T cells in Graves' hyperthyroidism and ophthalmopathy. Authors of the study amplified TCR beta CDR3 regions from RNA transcripts. A set of HTBI primers served as the primers for a first-round RT-PCR of the TCR CDR3. TCRdb used MiXCR to reprocess the multiplex PCR reads, holding one entry per CDR3 protein. The sample consists of hundreds of thousands of distinct CDR3 sequences, less than 25% of them appearing once. Investigators excluded patients with uncontrolled infection, other autoimmune disease, pregnancy or lactation. This clonotype showed up just a few times. Its antigen is as yet unknown. V lost 5 bases and J lost 1, with 11 bases in between. Germline lookup yields CDR1 SGHVS and CDR2 FQNEAQ. There are 14 residues in the CDR3. Whole-study results and caveats: Within blood appeared most thyroid clonotypes that had expanded above 0.001. Classification by a 13 V-J model distinguished ophthalmopathy from stable hyperthyroidism.

Input material: blood. The TCR originated in a young man with Graves' ophthalmopathy. This chain joins TRBV7-8 and TRBJ1-1, with D unclear. CDR3 residues: CASSPNSQNTEAFF. CDR3 nucleotide sequence: TGTGCCAGCAGCCCCAACAGCCAGAACACTGAAGCTTTCTTT.